This passage covers 20 T cell receptor beta chains from one sample sequenced in a study of blood T cell repertoires in COVID-19. Sequenced by immunoSEQ multiplex PCR; TCRdb stores in-frame clones only, minus some. The sample has some 25,000 clones, 90% seen once. The sequenced material came from peripheral blood. These receptors originate from a human donor in a cohort sampled during active COVID-19.

The chain combines TRBV7-2 with TRBJ2-5; 7 nucleotides agree with TRBD2. Germline CDR1 reads SGHTA; CDR2 reads FQGNSA. The CDR3 has 13 residues. V dropped 5 bases and J dropped 6; count of bases not matched to a gene: 6. The CDR3 bases are TGTGCCAGCAGCCCCGGACTAGAGAAGACCCAGTACTTC. Translation gives CASSPGLEKTQYF.

This chain joins TRBV5-1 and TRBJ1-3; 7 nucleotides agree with TRBD1. The V gene end was trimmed by 3 bases and the J gene end by 0 bases; junction bases not matched to a gene: 0. The length of the CDR3 is 14 residues. Germline-derived CDR1 and CDR2 are SGHRS and YFSETQ. CDR3 bases: TGCGCCAGCAGCTGGGACAGCTCTGGAAACACCATATATTTT. Translated: CASSWDSSGNTIYF.

This chain links TRBV2 with TRBJ1-4; D may be TRBD1 (5 bases). This CDR3 is built from 13 residues. Trimming stripped 4 bases from V and 8 bases from J, with 11 bases between. Germline V gene data show CDR1 as SNHLY and CDR2 as FYNNEI. Written as DNA, the CDR3 is TGTGCCAGCAGTGTTACAGGAGGGGAAAAACTGTTTTTT. Encoded protein: CASSVTGGEKLFF.

The chain carries TRBV6-4 and TRBJ1-5; no firm D call. V lost 2 bases to trimming and J lost 9 bases, with 14 bases between them. The length of the CDR3 is 14 residues. Looked up from germline, CDR1 is MRHNA and CDR2 is SNTAGT. CDR3 coding DNA: TGTGCCAGCAGTGACCGGAGGGCGGTGGGGCCCCAGCATTTT. Translation: CASSDRRAVGPQHF.

The chain joins TRBV5-1 to TRBJ2-7; 7 nucleotides align to TRBD1. CDR3 size: 14 residues. Germline CDR1 SGHRS, CDR2 YFSETQ. V was pared by 1 base and J by 2 bases, with 3 bases of the junction left unmatched. Here the CDR3 DNA reads TGCGCCAGCAGCTTGCCGGGACAGACCTACGAGCAGTACTTC. Its translation: CASSLPGQTYEQYF.

This chain joins TRBV7-9 and TRBJ2-5; tentatively, D is TRBD2 (6 bases). This CDR3 has 16 residues. Germline V CDR1 and CDR2: SEHNR, FQNEAQ (reference sequence). Trimming pared 2 bases from V and 5 bases from J, leaving 18 bases between. The CDR3 spells CASSLSRAGRGETQYF. As DNA, the CDR3 is TGTGCCAGCAGCTTAAGTAGGGCAGGGCGGGGCGAGACCCAGTACTTC.

This clone has more than one count but fewer than ten. This CDR3 is CASSFSTRGSYEQYF. Written as DNA, the CDR3 is TGTGCCAGCAGTTTTTCGACTAGAGGGTCCTACGAGCAGTACTTC. The chain couples TRBV27 to TRBJ2-7; D is perhaps TRBD2 (6 bases). V shed 3 bases and J shed 1 base, with 13 bases lying between them. Germline loops: CDR1 MNHEY, CDR2 SMNVEV (reference sequence). The CDR3 contains 15 residues.

This clone has a single count. The rearrangement links TRBV5-8 to TRBJ2-1; D is perhaps TRBD1 (5 bases). The V and J ends lost 0 bases and 4 bases respectively, with 11 bases between them. Germline V CDR1 and CDR2: SGHTS, YDEGEE. This CDR3 spans 15 amino acids. The CDR3 loop reads CASSLGGEFYNEQFF. The CDR3 nucleotides read TGTGCCAGCAGCTTGGGGGGCGAGTTTTACAATGAGCAGTTCTTC.

This chain connects TRBV3-1 (or the pseudogene TRBV3-2) to TRBJ1-2; tentative D call: TRBD1 (5 bases). This CDR3 has 11 amino acids. The V end was cut by 0 bases, the J end by 11 bases, with 7 bases between. CDR1 is LGHDT and CDR2 is YNNKEL in the germline V gene (reference sequence). The CDR3, as DNA: TGTGCCAGCAGCCAAGATAGGGGATACACCTTC. Protein: CASSQDRGYTF.

The chain carries TRBV6-6 and TRBJ2-3; TRBD1 aligns across 7 bases. The J segment lost 7 bases and the V segment lost 4 bases, leaving 2 bases of the junction unmatched. Germline-derived CDR1 and CDR2 are MNHNY and SVGAGI (reference sequence). The CDR3 covers 12 residues. The CDR3 spells CASSSTGNTQYF. Written as DNA, the CDR3 is TGTGCCAGCAGTTCGACAGGGAATACGCAGTATTTT.

The rearrangement uses TRBV5-1 and TRBJ2-5; D is ambiguous. With 0 bases removed from V and 5 bases from J, the gap between germline ends came to 8 bases. The CDR3 spans 13 residues. The germline CDR1 and CDR2 sequences are SGHRS and YFSETQ. CDR3 protein: CASSLGLGETQYF. The CDR3 nucleotides read TGCGCCAGCAGCTTGGGGCTAGGCGAGACCCAGTACTTC.

V usage is TRBV2 and J usage is TRBJ2-2; the D gene is possibly TRBD2 (5 bases). Germline CDR1 and CDR2: SNHLY and FYNNEI. The CDR3 totals 14 residues. Trimming pared 1 base from V and 4 bases from J, leaving 7 bases between. Here the CDR3 reads CASSEVRGTGELFF. CDR3 nucleotides: TGTGCCAGCAGTGAAGTTCGGGGCACCGGGGAGCTGTTTTTT.

The genes are TRBV12-3 or TRBV12-4 and TRBJ2-5, with 7 bases identical to TRBD1. The V segment lost 8 bases and the J segment 10 bases; nucleotides outside the gene matches: 7. This CDR3 spans 11 amino acids. The CDR3 here is CASGRQGDQYF. The CDR3 DNA is TGTGCCAGCGGGCGACAGGGTGACCAGTACTTC.

This rearrangement joins TRBV5-4 to TRBJ1-5; 9 bases are shared with TRBD1. The trim removed 0 bases at V and 7 bases at J, leaving 8 bases unmatched. The CDR3 loop spans 16 amino acids. Germline assignment: CDR1 SGHNT and CDR2 YYREEE (reference sequence). The CDR3 region is CASSLGGGQGRQPQHF. The CDR3 DNA reads TGTGCCAGCAGCTTGGGGGGGGGACAGGGTCGGCAGCCCCAGCATTTT. The full variable domain, with the rest looked up from reference TRBV5-4 and TRBJ1-5, is ETGVTQSPTHLIKTRGQQVTLRCSSQSGHNTVSWYQQALGQGPQFIFQYYREEENGRGNFPPRFSGLQFPNYSSELNVNALELDDSALYLCASSLGGGQGRQPQHFGDGTRLSIL.

V usage is TRBV25-1 and J usage is TRBJ2-3; D perhaps matches TRBD1 (6 bases). Between the trimmed V and J ends, which lost 3 bases and 3 bases, there was a span of 13 bases. Germline V CDR1 and CDR2: MGHDK, SYGVNS. CDR3 length equals 15 residues. The CDR3 protein is CASSETGSSTDTQYF. The CDR3 region has the DNA TGTGCCAGCAGTGAGACAGGCAGTTCAACAGATACGCAGTATTTT.

The genes are TRBV18 and TRBJ2-5; D possibly corresponds to TRBD1 (6 bases). Germline loops: CDR1 KGHSH, CDR2 LQKENI. The CDR3 totals 15 residues. Trimming took off 1 base at V and 6 bases at J, with 15 bases between the two ends. The CDR3 region is CASSPLRGYGKTQYF. The DNA of the CDR3 is TGTGCCAGCTCACCACTTAGGGGGTATGGAAAGACCCAGTACTTC.

This rearrangement joins TRBV5-1 to TRBJ1-3; possible D gene TRBD1, 6 bases. Germline V gene data show CDR1 as SGHRS and CDR2 as YFSETQ. V lost 6 bases, J lost 0 bases, and 13 bases lay in between. The CDR3 consists of 15 residues. CDR3 in DNA: TGCGCCAGCAAAGCACAGGGAAGCTCTGGAAACACCATATATTTT. Residues: CASKAQGSSGNTIYF.

CDR3 region: CASSYVAYNQPQHF. In nucleotides, the CDR3 is TGTGCCAGCAGTTACGTTGCGTACAATCAGCCCCAGCATTTT. V and J are TRBV6-2 or TRBV6-3 and TRBJ1-5; D not certain. Germline-derived CDR1 and CDR2 are MNHEY and SVGEGT. The CDR3 is 14 residues long. Trimming cost V 2 bases and J 3 bases, with 8 bases left between them.

CDR3 DNA sequence: TGTGCCAGCAGCCCCTCGACAGGGGGGGTGGGCTACACCTTC. Protein sequence: CASSPSTGGVGYTF. This chain links TRBV28 with TRBJ1-2, with TRBD1 identical over 9 bases. The germline CDR1 and CDR2 sequences are MDHEN and SYDVKM. This CDR3 comprises 14 residues. V shed 6 bases, J shed 8 bases, and the junction held 10 bases outside the gene matches.

V is TRBV27 and J is TRBJ2-1; possible D gene TRBD2, 6 bases. Germline V CDR1 and CDR2: MNHEY, SMNVEV (reference sequence). The CDR3 covers 17 residues. The V end was cut by 4 bases, the J end by 5 bases, with 21 bases between. The CDR3 sequence is CASSSLSGPGLDNEQFF. The CDR3 nucleotides read TGTGCCAGCAGTTCCCTTAGCGGCCCGGGCCTAGACAATGAGCAGTTCTTC.